This T cell receptor beta chain was retrieved from a study of cytomegalovirus exposure and HLA in healthy donors. Overall study results and limits: The majority of TCR sequences were rare, yet some public TCRs appeared in many donors. A list of roughly 160 TCR beta chains associated with cytomegalovirus was given. Subsequent analysis found a tendency for first-cohort TCR clusters to co-occur within the 120 or so validation repertoires.

Notes on this clone: Its antigen is currently unknown.

Sequenced by immunoSEQ multiplex PCR; TCRdb stores in-frame clones only, minus some. This table holds under 85,000 clones, 90% to 95% found once. Germline-derived CDR1 and CDR2 are SGHDN and FVKESK. The V and J ends lost 1 base and 7 bases, in that order; junction bases with no gene match: 8. CDR3 size: 16 residues. This sequence was found in a woman in her late teens or twenties in good health and CMV-seronegative. The specimen sequenced was PBMCs. V is TRBV14 and J is TRBJ2-7, with 12 bases identical to TRBD2. The CDR3 region is CASSQGVLAGGQEQYF. The CDR3 DNA sequence: TGTGCCAGCAGCCAAGGAGTCCTAGCGGGAGGGCAAGAGCAGTACTTC.